This TCR beta chain appears in the sequencing data of a study of blood T cells in healthy people across ages. Background on the study: Capture by template switching was about one barcoded beta molecule per two T cells. Broader study findings: Roughly linear declines in TCR beta diversity per million T cells occurred with age. Relative to aged donors, long-lived donors carried more naive CD4+ cells and displayed higher diversity.

Isolation yielded PBMCs, at least 6 million per sample, in every case. CDR1 is DFQATT, CDR2 SNEGSKA, per germline (reference sequence). There are 12 residues in the CDR3. A sample-barcoded 5' primer and a J-beta primer mix were used in a second PCR of roughly 6 to 11 cycles. MiXCR, run by TCRdb on the 5' RACE reads, gives a single entry per CDR3 protein. This table has 1.5 million to 2 million distinct CDR3 sequences, almost 35% appearing once. Comments on this clonotype: Its antigen remains unidentified. A read error may account for a junction end that differs from germline.

V is TRBV20-1 and J is TRBJ2-3; D is undetermined. The source material was blood. The TCR sequence derives from a woman in her 30s in good health. CDR3 amino acids: CGAPMIGYTQYF. As DNA, the CDR3 is TGCGGTGCCCCTATGATTGGGTATACGCAGTATTTT.